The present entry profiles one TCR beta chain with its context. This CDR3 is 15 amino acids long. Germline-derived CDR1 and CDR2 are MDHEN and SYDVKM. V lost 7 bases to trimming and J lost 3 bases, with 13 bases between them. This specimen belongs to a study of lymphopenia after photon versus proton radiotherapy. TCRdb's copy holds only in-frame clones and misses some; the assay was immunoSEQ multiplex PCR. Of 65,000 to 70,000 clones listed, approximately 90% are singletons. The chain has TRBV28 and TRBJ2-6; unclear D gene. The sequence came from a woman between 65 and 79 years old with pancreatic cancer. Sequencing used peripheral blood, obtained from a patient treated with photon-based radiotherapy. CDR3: CASTLELYGANVLTF. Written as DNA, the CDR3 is TGTGCCAGCACCCTAGAGCTATATGGGGCCAACGTCCTGACTTTC.